This passage covers 5 T cell receptor beta chains from one sample sequenced in a study of T-cell memory formation after mild COVID-19. MiXCR was run by TCRdb on the 5' RACE reads, yielding one entry per CDR3 protein. The sample yields more than 450,000 distinct CDR3 sequences, about a sixth seen once. Sequences were obtained from PBMCs or a T cell subset sorted from them (not recorded which). The receptors were sampled from an adult woman who had mild COVID-19 (a few samples of this study predate the infection). Cell type and time point are not known.

V gene TRBV20-1 combines with J gene TRBJ2-3, with D possibly TRBD2 on 6 matching bases. The length of the CDR3 is 13 residues. With 0 bases removed from V and 8 bases from J, the gap between germline ends came to 12 bases. Germline V gene data show CDR1 as DFQATT and CDR2 as SNEGSKA (reference sequence). The CDR3 nucleotides are TGCAGTGCTAGAGAGGGGGGTTCTGCTACGCAGTATTTT. Residues: CSAREGGSATQYF.

The rearrangement uses TRBV4-1 and TRBJ2-7; D not certain. The germline V gene has CDR1 MGHRA and CDR2 YSYEKL. Trimming shortened V by 0 bases and J by 0 bases, and 12 bases separated the two germline ends. This CDR3 spans 16 amino acids. In nucleotides, the CDR3 is TGCGCCAGCAGCCAAGATCTAAGGTGGAGCTCCTACGAGCAGTACTTC. Translation gives CASSQDLRWSSYEQYF.

The V and J genes are TRBV7-3 and TRBJ2-3; 7 nucleotides match TRBD2. V dropped 1 base and J dropped 1; count of bases not matched to a gene: 11. In germline, CDR1 is SGHTA, CDR2 FQGTGA. The CDR3 spans 18 residues. In DNA, the CDR3 is TGTGCCAGCAGCTTAAGGCGTCCGCGGGAGAGTGGCACAGATACGCAGTATTTT. Amino acid sequence: CASSLRRPRESGTDTQYF.

The table lists this clonotype with a few counts. The chain uses TRBV7-9 and TRBJ2-1, with D possibly called TRBD1 or TRBD2 (5 bases each). CDR3 length: 15 residues. Trimming pared 5 bases from V and 2 bases from J, leaving 13 bases between. The V gene's germline CDR1 is SEHNR and CDR2 FQNEAQ (reference sequence). The CDR3 DNA is TGTGCCAGCAGCGAACCGGGACCAGCCTACAATGAGCAGTTCTTC. Encoded protein: CASSEPGPAYNEQFF.

For the CDR3, the DNA is TGCAGTGCTCCTTCTAGCGGGGGGGCGGACAATGAGCAGTTCTTC. This sequence encodes CSAPSSGGADNEQFF. The chain combines TRBV20-1 with TRBJ2-1, with 12 bases lining up with TRBD2. V dropped 5 bases and J dropped 5; count of bases not matched to a gene: 7. The CDR3 spans 15 residues. Germline-derived CDR1 and CDR2 are DFQATT and SNEGSKA (reference sequence).